The 30 T cell receptor beta chains given below trace back to one sample, sequenced in a study of cytotoxic CD8 clonotypes in ibrutinib-treated CLL. Assay used: immunoSEQ multiplex PCR; TCRdb lists only in-frame clones, some missing. The sample comprises about 50,000 clones, 57% of which are singletons, and roughly a quarter rests with the top ten. The sample consisted of PBMCs, taken after 24 months of ibrutinib treatment. These receptors were obtained from a human donor with chronic lymphocytic leukemia.

This clone was counted between two and nine times. The V gene is TRBV5-1, the J gene TRBJ2-3; D could derive from TRBD1 or TRBD2 (6 bases each). The CDR3 consists of 16 residues. CDR1 and CDR2 from the germline V gene are SGHRS and YFSETQ. V was shortened by 3 bases and J by 2 bases, with 16 bases between the two germline ends. CDR3 amino acids: CASSWGDNGATDTQYF. As DNA, the CDR3 is TGCGCCAGCAGCTGGGGGGACAACGGCGCCACAGATACGCAGTATTTT.

The chain employs TRBV5-6 and TRBJ2-5, with D tentatively TRBD1 (5 bases). V was shortened by 0 bases and J by 0 bases, with 9 bases between the two germline ends. This CDR3 has 15 amino acids. CDR1 is SGHDT and CDR2 is YYEEEE in the germline V gene. CDR3 DNA: TGTGCCAGCAGCTTGGTAGGGGTCGACCAAGAGACCCAGTACTTC. Encoded protein: CASSLVGVDQETQYF.

The chain joins TRBV4-2 to TRBJ2-1; unclear D gene. V dropped 2 bases and J dropped 5 bases, with 7 bases sitting between them. The CDR3 runs to 13 residues. Germline-derived CDR1 and CDR2 are LGHNA and YNFKEQ. The chain's CDR3 is CASSQRRNNEQFF. In DNA form, the CDR3 reads TGTGCCAGCAGCCAACGTCGCAACAATGAGCAGTTCTTC.

This clone turned up a few times. V is TRBV5-4 and J is TRBJ1-3, with a weak D call TRBD1 (5 bases). Trimming took 4 bases from V and 4 from J, leaving 18 bases between them. The CDR3 has 16 amino acids. Germline CDR1 and CDR2: SGHNT and YYREEE (reference sequence). Here the CDR3 DNA reads TGTGCCAGCAGCCCGTTACAGGAGAAAGGAGGAAACACCATATATTTT. Translating it yields CASSPLQEKGGNTIYF. Using reference TRBV5-4 and TRBJ1-3 for the parts outside the CDR3, the full variable domain is ETGVTQSPTHLIKTRGQQVTLRCSSQSGHNTVSWYQQALGQGPQFIFQYYREEENGRGNFPPRFSGLQFPNYSSELNVNALELDDSALYLCASSPLQEKGGNTIYFGEGSWLTVV.

The chain uses TRBV29-1 and TRBJ2-2; TRBD1 agrees at 9 bases. V shed 4 bases and J 3 bases; nucleotides not matched to a gene: 6. CDR3 length: 15 residues. Germline V gene lookup returns CDR1 SQVTM and CDR2 ANQGSEA. The CDR3 is CSVAGTGWDTGELFF. The CDR3 nucleotides read TGCAGCGTTGCCGGGACAGGGTGGGACACCGGGGAGCTGTTTTTT.

This clone was detected a few times. In DNA form, the CDR3 reads TGCAGCGTTGAAGATCTGAGGGGTCTCAGCTCCTACGAGCAGTACTTC. Translating gives CSVEDLRGLSSYEQYF. The chain recombines TRBV29-1 with TRBJ2-7; the D gene could be TRBD1 or TRBD2 (5 bases each). This CDR3 has 16 amino acids. The germline V gene encodes CDR1 SQVTM and CDR2 ANQGSEA. The V and J ends lost 0 bases and 0 bases respectively, with 15 bases between them.

This rearrangement joins TRBV2 to TRBJ1-3; D might be TRBD1 (6 bases). Germline-derived CDR1 and CDR2 are SNHLY and FYNNEI. This CDR3 has 13 amino acids. The germline V and J ends were trimmed by 6 bases and 4 bases, with 10 bases remaining between them. CDR3 sequence: CASSTGIGNTIYF. The CDR3 DNA sequence: TGTGCCAGCAGCACAGGGATCGGAAACACCATATATTTT.

The rearrangement links TRBV16 to TRBJ2-1; D may be TRBD2 (7 bases). Germline V gene lookup returns CDR1 KGHSY and CDR2 FQNENV. The CDR3 length is 15 residues. Trimming left V 0 bases short and J 5 bases short, with 11 bases between. The CDR3 DNA follows: TGTGCCAGCAGCCAATCATTCGGGGGGCACAATGAGCAGTTCTTC. Residues: CASSQSFGGHNEQFF.

Only a few counts were recorded for this clone. The chain is built from TRBV5-4 and TRBJ2-3; 7 nucleotides align to TRBD1. Trimming cost V 3 bases and J 2 bases; bases outside gene matches: 6. The germline V gene encodes CDR1 SGHNT and CDR2 YYREEE (reference sequence). This CDR3 contains 15 residues. This CDR3 is CASSSLGQLTDTQYF. The CDR3 DNA follows: TGTGCCAGCAGCTCCCTGGGACAGCTCACAGATACGCAGTATTTT.

This sequence joins TRBV2 and TRBJ1-4; D is undetermined. The CDR3 totals 16 residues. Trimming took 5 bases from V and 7 from J, leaving 20 bases between them. Germline values: CDR1 SNHLY, CDR2 FYNNEI. CDR3 sequence: CASSFQGRSYGEKLFF. The CDR3, as DNA: TGTGCCAGCAGTTTTCAAGGACGTTCGTATGGTGAAAAACTGTTTTTT. Full variable domain (outside the CDR3, taken from reference TRBV2 and TRBJ1-4): EPEVTQTPSHQVTQMGQEVILRCVPISNHLYFYWYRQILGQKVEFLVSFYNNEISEKSEIFDDQFSVERPDGSNFTLKIRSTKLEDSAMYFCASSFQGRSYGEKLFFGSGTQLSVL.

This clone came up a few times. The genes are TRBV5-6 and TRBJ2-2; possibly TRBD2 for D (5 bases). CDR1 SGHDT and CDR2 YYEEEE come from the germline V gene. V was shortened by 4 bases and J by 6 bases, with 16 bases between the two germline ends. This CDR3 has 15 amino acids. CDR3 amino acids: CASSLGLPRSGELFF. The CDR3, as DNA: TGTGCCAGCAGCCTAGGACTGCCCCGATCCGGGGAGCTGTTTTTT.

The rearrangement uses TRBV27 and TRBJ1-3; 7 bases are a match to TRBD1. V lost 3 bases, J lost 0 bases, and 2 bases stayed unmatched. Germline V gene lookup returns CDR1 MNHEY and CDR2 SMNVEV (reference sequence). This CDR3 region has 15 residues. CDR3 DNA sequence: TGTGCCAGCAGTTTTACAGGGGTCTCTGGAAACACCATATATTTT. Translation: CASSFTGVSGNTIYF.

There are a few counts of this clone. Other DNA sequences in the sample encode the same CDR3. J is TRBJ1-2 and V is TRBV5-1, with 8 bases lining up with TRBD1. Unmatched junction bases numbered 6, after V lost 4 bases and J lost 4 bases. CDR1 and CDR2 (germline): SGHRS, YFSETQ. The CDR3 runs to 14 residues. The CDR3: CASSHGQGGYGYTF. In DNA, the CDR3 is TGCGCCAGCAGCCATGGACAGGGCGGCTATGGCTACACCTTC. The whole variable domain, remainder taken from reference TRBV5-1 and TRBJ1-2, is KAGVTQTPRYLIKTRGQQVTLSCSPISGHRSVSWYQQTPGQGLQFLFEYFSETQRNKGNFPGRFSGRQFSNSRSEMNVSTLELGDSALYLCASSHGQGGYGYTFGSGTRLTVV.

V and J are TRBV7-9 and TRBJ2-3, with D possibly called TRBD1 or TRBD2 (5 bases each). Trimming stripped 5 bases from V and 6 bases from J, with 9 bases between. The length of the CDR3 is 12 residues. The germline V gene encodes CDR1 SEHNR and CDR2 FQNEAQ (reference sequence). The CDR3 sequence: CASSPEGDTQYF. In nucleotides, the CDR3 is TGTGCCAGCAGCCCCGAGGGGGATACGCAGTATTTT.

This clone appeared once. V usage is TRBV6-6 and J usage is TRBJ2-7; D possibly matches TRBD1 or TRBD2 (6 bases each). Trimming pared 6 bases from V and 3 bases from J, leaving 12 bases between. Germline V gene sequence: CDR1 MNHNY, CDR2 SVGAGI (reference sequence). There are 13 residues in the CDR3. This CDR3 reads CASSRGRYYEQYF. CDR3 DNA: TGTGCCAGCAGCCGGGGGCGGTACTACGAGCAGTACTTC.

The chain employs TRBV2 and TRBJ2-5; D possibly corresponds to TRBD2 (5 bases). V lost 0 bases and J 8 bases, leaving 10 bases between the germline ends. This CDR3 contains 13 residues. Germline-derived CDR1 and CDR2 are SNHLY and FYNNEI. For the CDR3, the DNA is TGTGCCAGCAGTGAAGCGCTGCGGGCCACCCAGTACTTC. Protein sequence: CASSEALRATQYF.

This chain connects TRBV5-4 to TRBJ1-6; D ambiguous. Germline CDR1 SGHNT, CDR2 YYREEE (reference sequence). The CDR3 runs to 12 residues. The V gene lost 0 bases and the J gene lost 9 bases, with 4 bases spanning the gap. The CDR3 region has the DNA TGTGCCAGCAGCTTGGAACGTTCACCCCTCCACTTT. This sequence encodes CASSLERSPLHF.

This clone has only a few counts. The chain uses TRBV20-1 and TRBJ2-1; no firm D call. This CDR3 has 11 residues. The V gene's germline CDR1 is DFQATT and CDR2 SNEGSKA (reference sequence). V lost 4 bases and J 2 bases, leaving 3 bases between the germline ends. The CDR3 loop reads CSAKAYNEQFF. The CDR3 region has the DNA TGCAGTGCTAAAGCCTACAATGAGCAGTTCTTC.

This clone was found once. This chain links TRBV9 with TRBJ1-3; D perhaps matches TRBD1 (5 bases). V was cut by 5 bases and J by 4 bases, with 13 bases left in between. There are 14 residues in the CDR3. The germline V gene encodes CDR1 SGDLS and CDR2 YYNGEE. The CDR3 bases are TGTGCCAGCAGGGGGCCGACCGCCGGAAACACCATATATTTT. Residues: CASRGPTAGNTIYF.

The chain links TRBV4-1 to TRBJ2-2; a weak D match, TRBD1 (6 bases). The germline V gene encodes CDR1 MGHRA and CDR2 YSYEKL. The CDR3 sequence is 11 residues long. V dropped 8 bases and J dropped 6 bases, with 7 bases sitting between them. This CDR3 reads CASGGPGELFF. CDR3 nucleotides: TGCGCCAGCGGGGGCCCCGGGGAGCTGTTTTTT.

This clone occurred a few times. The rearrangement uses TRBV29-1 and TRBJ1-1, with D perhaps TRBD1 (5 bases). The CDR3 is 11 residues long. V was pared by 4 bases and J by 3 bases, with 6 bases between. The germline CDR1 and CDR2 sequences are SQVTM and ANQGSEA. As DNA, the CDR3 is TGCAGCGTTGGGGGGGACACTGAAGCTTTCTTT. This encodes CSVGGDTEAFF.

This chain joins TRBV15 and TRBJ2-1, with 10 positions matching TRBD1. With 1 base clipped from V and 5 bases from J, the junction kept 5 bases outside the gene matches. CDR3 length: 16 amino acids. The germline gives CDR1 LNHNV, CDR2 YYDKDF (reference sequence). The CDR3: CATSRGAGTGDNEQFF. In nucleotides, the CDR3 is TGTGCCACCAGCAGAGGCGCCGGGACAGGGGACAATGAGCAGTTCTTC.

The V call is TRBV5-6, the J call TRBJ2-3, with a tentative D call TRBD1 (6 bases). This CDR3 is 13 amino acids long. Germline V gene lookup returns CDR1 SGHDT and CDR2 YYEEEE. V dropped 3 bases and J dropped 5 bases, with 10 bases sitting between them. The CDR3 bases are TGTGCCAGCAGCTGGGGGCGTGGAGATACGCAGTATTTT. Its translation: CASSWGRGDTQYF.

Only a few counts were recorded for this clone. V gene TRBV7-9 combines with J gene TRBJ1-1, with D possibly being TRBD1 (6 bases). Germline V gene data show CDR1 as SEHNR and CDR2 as FQNEAQ (reference sequence). The germline V and J ends were trimmed by 0 bases and 5 bases, with 13 bases remaining between them. There are 15 residues in the CDR3. In DNA, the CDR3 is TGTGCCAGCAGCTTAGCAGGGGGAGGTAGGACTGAAGCTTTCTTT. This codes for CASSLAGGGRTEAFF. Full variable domain (missing parts from reference TRBV7-9 and TRBJ1-1): DTGVSQNPRHKITKRGQNVTFRCDPISEHNRLYWYRQTLGQGPEFLTYFQNEAQLEKSRLLSDRFSAERPKGSFSTLEIQRTEQGDSAMYLCASSLAGGGRTEAFFGQGTRLTVV.

The DNA of the CDR3 is TGTGCCAGCAGGTTGACAGGGAACACTGAAGCTTTCTTT. Translation gives CASRLTGNTEAFF. This rearrangement joins TRBV6-6 to TRBJ1-1; the D gene is possibly TRBD1 (6 bases). V dropped 6 bases and J dropped 1 base, with 9 bases sitting between them. There are 13 residues in the CDR3. In germline, CDR1 is MNHNY, CDR2 SVGAGI (reference sequence).

The rearrangement joins TRBV6-1 to TRBJ2-7; no reliable D call. V was cut by 5 bases and J by 3 bases, with 8 bases left in between. Germline-derived CDR1 and CDR2 are MNHNS and SASEGT. This CDR3 has 12 amino acids. CDR3 amino acids: CASSFSIYEQYF. CDR3 sequence (DNA): TGTGCCAGCAGTTTCTCGATCTACGAGCAGTACTTC.

The J gene is TRBJ2-2, the V gene TRBV4-1; TRBD2 is a possible D gene (5 bases). Germline V gene sequence: CDR1 MGHRA, CDR2 YSYEKL. V lost 4 bases and J 0 bases, leaving 21 bases between the germline ends. This CDR3 has 19 amino acids. The CDR3 is CASSLVFLHGETNTGELFF. The DNA of the CDR3 is TGCGCCAGCAGCCTAGTATTTCTCCACGGGGAAACGAACACCGGGGAGCTGTTTTTT.

In its sample, this clone ranks as large. Other nucleotide sequences from this sample produce the same CDR3. V gene TRBV2 combines with J gene TRBJ1-1, with 10 bases identical to TRBD1. V lost 6 bases to trimming and J lost 0 bases; unmatched junction nucleotides: 10. The CDR3 has 17 residues. Germline values: CDR1 SNHLY, CDR2 FYNNEI. CDR3 sequence: CASRGDRGRTMNTEAFF. In DNA, the CDR3 is TGTGCCAGCAGGGGAGACAGGGGGCGAACTATGAACACTGAAGCTTTCTTT.

The genes are TRBV6-1 and TRBJ1-6; maybe TRBD1 (6 bases). This CDR3 has 12 residues. The V end was cut by 8 bases, the J end by 7 bases, with 9 bases between. Germline CDR1 and CDR2: MNHNS and SASEGT. CDR3 sequence reads: CASCRGNSPLHF. CDR3 DNA sequence: TGTGCCAGCTGCAGGGGAAATTCACCCCTCCACTTT.

V and J are TRBV7-9 and TRBJ1-1; no clear D. Germline CDR1 and CDR2: SEHNR and FQNEAQ (reference sequence). The CDR3 sequence is 13 residues long. V gave up 5 bases and J gave up 6 bases, with 13 bases separating them. The CDR3 DNA follows: TGTGCCAGCAGCCCCAGTGTACGCTCTGAAGCTTTCTTT. As protein: CASSPSVRSEAFF. Using reference TRBV7-9 and TRBJ1-1 for the parts outside the CDR3, the full variable domain is DTGVSQNPRHKITKRGQNVTFRCDPISEHNRLYWYRQTLGQGPEFLTYFQNEAQLEKSRLLSDRFSAERPKGSFSTLEIQRTEQGDSAMYLCASSPSVRSEAFFGQGTRLTVV.